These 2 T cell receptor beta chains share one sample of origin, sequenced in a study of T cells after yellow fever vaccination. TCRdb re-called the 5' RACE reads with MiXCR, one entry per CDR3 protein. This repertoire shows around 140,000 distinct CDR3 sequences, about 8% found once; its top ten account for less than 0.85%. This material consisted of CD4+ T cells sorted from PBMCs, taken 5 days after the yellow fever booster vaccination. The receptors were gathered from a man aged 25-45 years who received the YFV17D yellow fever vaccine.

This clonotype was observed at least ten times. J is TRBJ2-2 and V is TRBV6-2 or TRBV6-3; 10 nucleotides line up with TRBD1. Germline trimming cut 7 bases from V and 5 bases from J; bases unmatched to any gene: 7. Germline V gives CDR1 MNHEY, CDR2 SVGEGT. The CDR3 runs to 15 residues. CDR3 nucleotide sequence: TGTGCCAGCAACTACCGACAGGGGGCAACCGGGGAGCTGTTTTTT. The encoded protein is CASNYRQGATGELFF.

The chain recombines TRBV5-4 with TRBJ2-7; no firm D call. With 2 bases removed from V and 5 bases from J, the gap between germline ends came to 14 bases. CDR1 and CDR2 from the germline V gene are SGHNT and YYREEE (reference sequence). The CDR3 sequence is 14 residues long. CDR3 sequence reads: CASSFSTEGNEQYF. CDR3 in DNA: TGTGCCAGCAGCTTCTCCACAGAAGGGAACGAGCAGTACTTC. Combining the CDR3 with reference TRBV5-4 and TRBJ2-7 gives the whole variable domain ETGVTQSPTHLIKTRGQQVTLRCSSQSGHNTVSWYQQALGQGPQFIFQYYREEENGRGNFPPRFSGLQFPNYSSELNVNALELDDSALYLCASSFSTEGNEQYFGPGTRLTVT.